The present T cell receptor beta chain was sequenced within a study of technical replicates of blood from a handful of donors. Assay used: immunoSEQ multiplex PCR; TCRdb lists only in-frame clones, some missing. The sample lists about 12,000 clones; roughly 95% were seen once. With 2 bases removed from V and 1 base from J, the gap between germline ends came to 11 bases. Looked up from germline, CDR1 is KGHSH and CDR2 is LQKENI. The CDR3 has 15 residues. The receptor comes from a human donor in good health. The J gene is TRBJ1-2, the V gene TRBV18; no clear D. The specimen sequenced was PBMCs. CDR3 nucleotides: TGTGCCAGCTCACCATCAGGCCTCTTTAACTATGGCTACACCTTC. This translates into CASSPSGLFNYGYTF.